This paragraph covers one TCR beta chain sequence. CDR3 length equals 15 residues. Germline CDR1 and CDR2: SGHVS and FQNEAQ. The germline V and J ends were trimmed by 0 bases and 7 bases, with 13 bases remaining between them. Authors' analysis steps: Estimation of nucleated cell counts relied on the amplification of reference gene primers. TCRdb keeps only in-frame clones here, not all; method: immunoSEQ multiplex PCR. That table gives V, J and clone size, and the DNA gave D and trimming. The sample holds about 250,000 clones, over 80% seen once. The data belong to a study of blood T cell repertoires in COVID-19. Study-level background: Spain, Italy and the United States supplied samples that represented acute and convalescent COVID-19. PBMCs, B-cell-depleted T cells, or T cells provided the cDNA or gDNA that made up the material.

Sequenced material: peripheral blood. The chain is built from TRBV7-8 and TRBJ1-5, with D tentatively TRBD1 (6 bases). This TCR was recovered from a woman in her thirties or forties who had recovered from COVID-19. CDR3 residues: CASSLARQGRQPQHF. CDR3 bases: TGTGCCAGCAGCTTAGCGCGGCAGGGGAGACAGCCCCAGCATTTT.